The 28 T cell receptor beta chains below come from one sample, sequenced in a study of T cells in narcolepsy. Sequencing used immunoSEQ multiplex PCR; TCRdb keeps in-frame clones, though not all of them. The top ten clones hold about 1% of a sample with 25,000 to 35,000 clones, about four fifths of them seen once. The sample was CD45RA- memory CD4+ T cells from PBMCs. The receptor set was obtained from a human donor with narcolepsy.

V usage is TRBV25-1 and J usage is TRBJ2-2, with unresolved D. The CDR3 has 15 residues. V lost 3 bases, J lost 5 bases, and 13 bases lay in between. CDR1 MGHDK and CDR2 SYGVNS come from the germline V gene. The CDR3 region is CASSDRSNPTGELFF. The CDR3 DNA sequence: TGTGCCAGCAGTGATCGATCCAACCCAACCGGGGAGCTGTTTTTT.

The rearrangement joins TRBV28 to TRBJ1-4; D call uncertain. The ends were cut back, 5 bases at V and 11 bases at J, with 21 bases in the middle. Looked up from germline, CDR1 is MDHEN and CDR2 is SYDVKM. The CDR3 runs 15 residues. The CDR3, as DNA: TGTGCCAGCAGTCCCAGGACGGGTTTGGGGAATAAACTGTTTTTT. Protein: CASSPRTGLGNKLFF.

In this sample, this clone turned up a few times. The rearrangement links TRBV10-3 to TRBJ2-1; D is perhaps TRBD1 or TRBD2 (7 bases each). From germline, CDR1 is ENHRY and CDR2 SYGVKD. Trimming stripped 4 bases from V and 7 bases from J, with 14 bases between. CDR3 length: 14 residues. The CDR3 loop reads CAISAQGGLNEQFF. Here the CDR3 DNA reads TGTGCCATCAGTGCTCAGGGGGGGTTGAATGAGCAGTTCTTC.

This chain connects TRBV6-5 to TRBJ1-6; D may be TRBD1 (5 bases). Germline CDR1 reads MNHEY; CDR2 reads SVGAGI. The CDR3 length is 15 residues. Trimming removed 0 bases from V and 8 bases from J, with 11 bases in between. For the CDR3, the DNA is TGTGCCAGCAGTTACTCGCGGGTGGGGGATTCACCCCTCCACTTT. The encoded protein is CASSYSRVGDSPLHF.

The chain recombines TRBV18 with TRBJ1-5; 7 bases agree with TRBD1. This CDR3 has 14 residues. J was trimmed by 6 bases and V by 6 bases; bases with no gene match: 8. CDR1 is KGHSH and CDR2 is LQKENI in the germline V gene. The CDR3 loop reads CASSGQEGRQPQHF. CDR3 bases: TGTGCCAGCTCCGGACAGGAGGGGCGTCAGCCCCAGCATTTT. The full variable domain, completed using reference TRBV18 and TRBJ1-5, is NAGVMQNPRHLVRRRGQEARLRCSPMKGHSHVYWYRQLPEEGLKFMVYLQKENIIDESGMPKERFSAEFPKEGPSILRIQQVVRGDSAAYFCASSGQEGRQPQHFGDGTRLSIL.

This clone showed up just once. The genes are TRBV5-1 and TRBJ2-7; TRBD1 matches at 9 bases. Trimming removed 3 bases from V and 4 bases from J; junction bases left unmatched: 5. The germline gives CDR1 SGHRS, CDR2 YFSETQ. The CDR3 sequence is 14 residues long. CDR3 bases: TGCGCCAGCAGCTCCGGGGACAGGGCTTACGAGCAGTACTTC. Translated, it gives CASSSGDRAYEQYF.

CDR3 amino acids: CASSQVSTSGNSEQFF. The DNA for the CDR3 is TGCGCCAGCAGCCAAGTATCGACTAGCGGGAACAGTGAGCAGTTCTTC. The rearrangement uses TRBV4-1 and TRBJ2-1; 11 bases map to TRBD2. CDR3 length: 16 residues. Losses at the gene ends were 1 base for V and 9 bases for J; bases not matched to a gene: 8. Germline V lookup: CDR1 MGHRA, CDR2 YSYEKL.

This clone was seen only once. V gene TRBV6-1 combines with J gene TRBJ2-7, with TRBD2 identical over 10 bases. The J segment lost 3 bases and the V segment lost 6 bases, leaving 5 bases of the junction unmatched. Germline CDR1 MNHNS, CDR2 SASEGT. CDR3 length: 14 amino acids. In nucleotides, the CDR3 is TGTGCCAGCAGGGGAAGCGGGAGGGGCTACGAGCAGTACTTC. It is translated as CASRGSGRGYEQYF.

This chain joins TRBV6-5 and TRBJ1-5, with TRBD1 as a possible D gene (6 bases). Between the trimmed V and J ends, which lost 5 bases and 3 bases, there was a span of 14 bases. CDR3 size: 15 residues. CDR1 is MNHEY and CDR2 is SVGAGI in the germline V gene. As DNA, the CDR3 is TGTGCCAGCAGTGTGGGGCCAGGGGTCAATCAGCCCCAGCATTTT. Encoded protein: CASSVGPGVNQPQHF.

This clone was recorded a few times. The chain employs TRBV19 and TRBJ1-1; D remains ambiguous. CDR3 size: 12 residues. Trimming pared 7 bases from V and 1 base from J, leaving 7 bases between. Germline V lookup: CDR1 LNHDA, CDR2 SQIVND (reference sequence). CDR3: CASIRTNTEAFF. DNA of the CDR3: TGTGCCAGTATTCGCACGAACACTGAAGCTTTCTTT. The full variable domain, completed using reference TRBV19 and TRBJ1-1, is DGGITQSPKYLFRKEGQNVTLSCEQNLNHDAMYWYRQDPGQGLRLIYYSQIVNDFQKGDIAEGYSVSREKKESFPLTVTSAQKNPTAFYLCASIRTNTEAFFGQGTRLTVV.

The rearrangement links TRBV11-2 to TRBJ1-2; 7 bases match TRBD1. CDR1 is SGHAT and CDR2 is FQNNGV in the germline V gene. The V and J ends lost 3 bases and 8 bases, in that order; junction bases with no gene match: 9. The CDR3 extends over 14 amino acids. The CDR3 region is CASSFSPGQLGYTF. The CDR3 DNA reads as TGTGCCAGCAGCTTCTCGCCGGGACAGCTGGGCTACACCTTC.

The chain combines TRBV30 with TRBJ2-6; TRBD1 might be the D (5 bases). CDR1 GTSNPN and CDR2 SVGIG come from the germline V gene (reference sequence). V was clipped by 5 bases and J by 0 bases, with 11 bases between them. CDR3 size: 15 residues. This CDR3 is CAWARQTSGANVLTF. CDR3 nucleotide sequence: TGTGCCTGGGCCAGACAGACCTCTGGGGCCAACGTCCTGACTTTC.

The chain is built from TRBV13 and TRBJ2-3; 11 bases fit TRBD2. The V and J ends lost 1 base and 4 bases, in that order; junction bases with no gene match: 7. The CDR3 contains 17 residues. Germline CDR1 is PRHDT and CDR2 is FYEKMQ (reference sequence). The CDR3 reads CASSLVGLAGGPDTQYF. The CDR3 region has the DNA TGTGCCAGCAGCTTAGTCGGCCTAGCGGGGGGTCCAGATACGCAGTATTTT.

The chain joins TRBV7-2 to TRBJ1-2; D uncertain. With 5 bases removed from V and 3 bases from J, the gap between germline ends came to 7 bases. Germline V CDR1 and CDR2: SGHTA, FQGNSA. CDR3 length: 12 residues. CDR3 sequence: CASSQNHYGYTF. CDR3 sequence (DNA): TGTGCCAGCAGCCAAAACCACTATGGCTACACCTTC.

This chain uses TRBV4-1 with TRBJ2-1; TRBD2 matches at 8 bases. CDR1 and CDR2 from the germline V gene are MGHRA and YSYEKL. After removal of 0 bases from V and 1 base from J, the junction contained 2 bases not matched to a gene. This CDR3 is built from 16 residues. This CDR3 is CASSQDSSGSYNEQFF. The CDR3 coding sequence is TGCGCCAGCAGCCAAGATTCTAGCGGGTCCTACAATGAGCAGTTCTTC.

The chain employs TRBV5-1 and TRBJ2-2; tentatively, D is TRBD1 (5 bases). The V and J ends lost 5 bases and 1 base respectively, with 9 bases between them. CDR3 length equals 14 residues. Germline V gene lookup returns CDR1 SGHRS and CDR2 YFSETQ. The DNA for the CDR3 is TGCGCCAGCAGGTACGGACAGAACACCGGGGAGCTGTTTTTT. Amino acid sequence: CASRYGQNTGELFF.

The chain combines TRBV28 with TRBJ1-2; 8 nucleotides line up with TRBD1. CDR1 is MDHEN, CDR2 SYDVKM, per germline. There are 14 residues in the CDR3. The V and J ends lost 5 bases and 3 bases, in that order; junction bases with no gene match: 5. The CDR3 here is CASSAGQADYGYTF. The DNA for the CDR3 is TGTGCCAGCAGTGCGGGACAGGCGGACTATGGCTACACCTTC.

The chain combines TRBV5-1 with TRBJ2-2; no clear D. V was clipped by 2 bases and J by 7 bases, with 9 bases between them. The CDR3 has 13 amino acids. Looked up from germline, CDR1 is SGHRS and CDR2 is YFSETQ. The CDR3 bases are TGCGCCAGCAGCTTAAGGGTTGACGGGGAGCTGTTTTTT. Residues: CASSLRVDGELFF.

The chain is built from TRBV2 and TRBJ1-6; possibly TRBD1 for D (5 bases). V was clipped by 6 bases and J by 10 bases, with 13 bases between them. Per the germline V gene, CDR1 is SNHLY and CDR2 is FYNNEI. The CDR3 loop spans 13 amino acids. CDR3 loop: CASRGLLTSPLHF. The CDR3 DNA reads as TGTGCCAGCAGGGGACTACTTACCTCACCCCTCCACTTT. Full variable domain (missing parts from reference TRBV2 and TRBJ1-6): EPEVTQTPSHQVTQMGQEVILRCVPISNHLYFYWYRQILGQKVEFLVSFYNNEISEKSEIFDDQFSVERPDGSNFTLKIRSTKLEDSAMYFCASRGLLTSPLHFGNGTRLTVT.

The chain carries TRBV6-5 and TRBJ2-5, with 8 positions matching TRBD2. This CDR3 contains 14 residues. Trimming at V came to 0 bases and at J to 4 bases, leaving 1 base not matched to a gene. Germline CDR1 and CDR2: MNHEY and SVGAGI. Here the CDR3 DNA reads TGTGCCAGCAGTTACTCCGCGGGAGGAGAGACCCAGTACTTC. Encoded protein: CASSYSAGGETQYF.

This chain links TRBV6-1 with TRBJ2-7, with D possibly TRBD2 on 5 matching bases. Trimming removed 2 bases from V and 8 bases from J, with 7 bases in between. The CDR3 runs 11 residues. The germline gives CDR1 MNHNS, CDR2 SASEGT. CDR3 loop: CASSETGKQYF. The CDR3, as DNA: TGTGCCAGCAGTGAAACGGGGAAGCAGTACTTC.

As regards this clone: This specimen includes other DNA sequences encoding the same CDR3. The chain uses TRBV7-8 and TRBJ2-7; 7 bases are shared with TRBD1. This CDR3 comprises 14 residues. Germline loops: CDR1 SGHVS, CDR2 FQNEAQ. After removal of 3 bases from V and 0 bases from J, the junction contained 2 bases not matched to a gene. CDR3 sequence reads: CASSFRDSSYEQYF. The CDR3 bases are TGTGCCAGCAGCTTTCGGGACAGCTCCTACGAGCAGTACTTC.

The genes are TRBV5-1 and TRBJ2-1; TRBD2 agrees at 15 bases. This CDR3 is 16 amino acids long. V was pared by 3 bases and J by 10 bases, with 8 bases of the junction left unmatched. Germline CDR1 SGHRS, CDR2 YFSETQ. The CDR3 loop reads CASSYGLAGGHEEQFF. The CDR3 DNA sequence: TGCGCCAGCAGCTACGGACTAGCGGGGGGGCATGAAGAGCAGTTCTTC.

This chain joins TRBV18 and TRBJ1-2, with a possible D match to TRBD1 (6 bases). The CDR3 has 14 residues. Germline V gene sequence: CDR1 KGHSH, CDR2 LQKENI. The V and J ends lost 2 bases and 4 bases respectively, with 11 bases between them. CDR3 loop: CASSPSSGVYGYTF. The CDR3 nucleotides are TGTGCCAGCTCACCATCCTCAGGGGTCTATGGCTACACCTTC.

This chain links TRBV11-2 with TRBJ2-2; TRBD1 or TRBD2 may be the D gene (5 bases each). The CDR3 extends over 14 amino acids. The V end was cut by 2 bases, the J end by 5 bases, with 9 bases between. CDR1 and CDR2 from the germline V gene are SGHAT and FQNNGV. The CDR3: CASSLTRGTGELFF. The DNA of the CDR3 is TGTGCCAGCAGCTTAACGAGGGGAACCGGGGAGCTGTTTTTT.

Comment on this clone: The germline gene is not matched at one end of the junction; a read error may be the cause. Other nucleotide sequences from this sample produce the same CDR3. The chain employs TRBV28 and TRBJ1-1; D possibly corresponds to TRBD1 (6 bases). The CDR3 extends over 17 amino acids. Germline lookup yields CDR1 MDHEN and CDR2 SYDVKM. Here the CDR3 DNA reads TGTGCCAGCAGCGTTCCAGGGACACGCAAGATGAACACTGAAGCCTTCTTT. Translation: CASSVPGTRKMNTEAFF.

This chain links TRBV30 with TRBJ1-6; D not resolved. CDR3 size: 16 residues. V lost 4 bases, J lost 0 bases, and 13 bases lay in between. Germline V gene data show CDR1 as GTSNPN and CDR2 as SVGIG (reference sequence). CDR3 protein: CAWNKAASSYNSPLHF. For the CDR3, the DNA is TGTGCCTGGAATAAGGCTGCGAGCTCCTATAATTCACCCCTCCACTTT.

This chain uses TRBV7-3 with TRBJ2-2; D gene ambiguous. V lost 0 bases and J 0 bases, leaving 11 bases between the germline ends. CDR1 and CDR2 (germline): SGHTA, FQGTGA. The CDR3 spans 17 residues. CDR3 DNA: TGTGCCAGCAGCTTAACCCCTGGGGTGTCGAACACCGGGGAGCTGTTTTTT. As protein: CASSLTPGVSNTGELFF.